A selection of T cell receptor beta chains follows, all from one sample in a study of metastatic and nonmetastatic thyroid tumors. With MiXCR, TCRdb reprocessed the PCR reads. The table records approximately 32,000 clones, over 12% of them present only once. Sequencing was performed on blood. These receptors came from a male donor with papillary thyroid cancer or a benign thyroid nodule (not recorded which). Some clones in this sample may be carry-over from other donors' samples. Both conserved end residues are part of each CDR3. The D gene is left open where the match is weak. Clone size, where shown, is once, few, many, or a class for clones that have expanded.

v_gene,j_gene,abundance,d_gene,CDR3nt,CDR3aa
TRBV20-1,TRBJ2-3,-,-,TGCAGTGCTAGACGCGGGCAGGGCACAGATACGCAGTATTTT,CSARRGQGTDTQYF
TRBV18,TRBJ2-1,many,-,TGTGCCAGCTCACCAGAGGGACGAACTTTCGCTGAGCAGTTCTTC,CASSPEGRTFAEQFF
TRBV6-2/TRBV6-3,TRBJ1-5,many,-,TGTGCCAGCAGTTACCCTGGTATTCAGCCCCAGCATTTT,CASSYPGIQPQHF
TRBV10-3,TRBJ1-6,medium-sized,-,TGTGCCATCAGTGCTCGGGGTTATAATTCACCCCTCCACTTT,CAISARGYNSPLHF
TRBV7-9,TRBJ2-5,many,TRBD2,TGTGCCAGCAGCTTGACTAGCGGGAGGGCTTTGGAGACCCAGTACTTC,CASSLTSGRALETQYF
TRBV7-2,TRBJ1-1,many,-,TGTGCCAGCAGCTTAGGAAGTATGAACACTGAAGCTTTCTTT,CASSLGSMNTEAFF
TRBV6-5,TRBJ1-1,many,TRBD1,TGTGCCAGCAGTTACGGAGGGGACAGGGGGAGTACTGAAGCTTTCTTT,CASSYGGDRGSTEAFF
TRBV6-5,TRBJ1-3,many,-,TGTGCCAGCAGTTACTCTGACGCCAAGGGTCATGGAAACACCATATATTTT,CASSYSDAKGHGNTIYF
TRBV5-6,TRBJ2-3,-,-,TGTGCCAGCAGCTTGGGACTGTCACCATTGGGGGATACGCAGTATTTT,CASSLGLSPLGDTQYF
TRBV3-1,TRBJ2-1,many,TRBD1,TGTGCCAGCAGCCAAGATTTAGGGACAGGGTTTATCAATGAGCAGTTCTTC,CASSQDLGTGFINEQFF
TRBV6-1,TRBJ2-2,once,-,TGTGCCAGCTACGAGACCGGAGCTAGCACCGGGGAGCTGTTTTTT,CASYETGASTGELFF
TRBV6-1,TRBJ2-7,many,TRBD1,TGTGCCAGCAGTGCGGGGACAGGGGCCTCCTACGAGCAGTACTTC,CASSAGTGASYEQYF
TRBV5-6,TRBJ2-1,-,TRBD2,TGTGCCAGCAGCCAGCTAGCGGGAGGACCGGGCTCCTACAATGAGCAGTTCTTC,CASSQLAGGPGSYNEQFF
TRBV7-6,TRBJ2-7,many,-,TGTGCCAGCAGCCCGTGGGGCGGGACCCCCTACGAGCAGTACTTC,CASSPWGGTPYEQYF
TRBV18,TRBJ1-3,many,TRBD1,TGTGCCAGCTCTCCTCCAAATGCCCGGACAGGGTCTGGAAACACCATATATTTT,CASSPPNARTGSGNTIYF
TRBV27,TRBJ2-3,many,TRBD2,TGTGCCAGCAGAAACACCCTGGGACTAGCAGCTTTCACAGATACGCAGTATTTT,CASRNTLGLAAFTDTQYF
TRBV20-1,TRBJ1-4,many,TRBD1,TGCAGTGCTCGACAGGGGGGTGAAAAACTGTTTTTT,CSARQGGEKLFF
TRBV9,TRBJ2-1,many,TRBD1,TGTGCCAGCAGCAGACCGGGACAGGGGTTAGATGAGCAGTTCTTC,CASSRPGQGLDEQFF
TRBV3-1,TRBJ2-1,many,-,TGTGCCAGCAGCCAAGATGTGGTTACCTACAATGAGCAGTTCTTC,CASSQDVVTYNEQFF
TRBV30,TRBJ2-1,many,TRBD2,TGTGCCGGGGGACTAGCGTCCTACAATGAGCAGTTCTTC,CAGGLASYNEQFF
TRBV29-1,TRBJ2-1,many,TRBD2,TGCAGCGTCTACGGGACTAGCGGGATCAGTACCTCCTACAATGAGCAGTTCTTC,CSVYGTSGISTSYNEQFF
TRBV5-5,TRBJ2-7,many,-,TGTGCCAGCAGCTTGGCAGCGACTCCGGCCTACGAGCAGTACTTC,CASSLAATPAYEQYF
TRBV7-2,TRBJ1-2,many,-,TGTGCCAGCAGCTTAGGGGTTCTATATGGCTACACCTTC,CASSLGVLYGYTF
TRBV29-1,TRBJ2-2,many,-,TGCAGCGCTAGCCCCGAGGTCGGGGAGCTGTTTTTT,CSASPEVGELFF
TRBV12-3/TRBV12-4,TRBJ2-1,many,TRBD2,TGTGCCAGCACCACCTCGGGACTAGCGAGCTTC,CASTTSGLASF
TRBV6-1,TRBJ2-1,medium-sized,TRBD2,TGTGCCAGCAGGAAGGGACTAGCGGGAGTGGTGTACAATGAGCAGTTCTTC,CASRKGLAGVVYNEQFF
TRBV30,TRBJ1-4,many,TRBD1,TGTGCCTGGAGTGTAAAGGGGGCAGTAAATGAAAAACTGTTTTTT,CAWSVKGAVNEKLFF
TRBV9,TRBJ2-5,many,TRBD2,TGTGCCAGCAGCGTAGAAACTAGCGGGAGGGGGAGACAGACCCAGTACTTC,CASSVETSGRGRQTQYF
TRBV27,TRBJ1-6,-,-,TGTGCCAGCAGTTTATCGGTTAGGGTAAAACCCCTCCACTTT,CASSLSVRVKPLHF
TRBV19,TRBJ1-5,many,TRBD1,TGTGCCAGTAGTGACAGGGCAAAACAGCCCCAGCATTTT,CASSDRAKQPQHF
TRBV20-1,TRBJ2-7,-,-,TGCAGTGCTAGAGATCGAACTCGCTCCTACGAGCAGTACTTC,CSARDRTRSYEQYF
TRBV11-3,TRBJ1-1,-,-,TGTGCCAGCAGCTTAGTAAGCAGGAACACTGAAGCTTTCTTT,CASSLVSRNTEAFF
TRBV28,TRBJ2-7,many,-,TGTGCCAGCAGTCCGAGGGGGCGGGGCTACGAGCAGTACTTC,CASSPRGRGYEQYF
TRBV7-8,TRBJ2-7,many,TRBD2,TGTGCCAGCAGCTTTAGCGGGAGCTCCTACGAGCAGTACTTC,CASSFSGSSYEQYF